This entry concerns a single T cell receptor beta chain. The antigen remains unidentified. The sample belongs to a study of long-term antiretroviral therapy in people with HIV. Findings and caveats of the study: Repertoire composition at all time points was dominated by clones that had expanded before ART.

At minimum, one pre-ART and two post-ART PBMC samples were obtained from each donor. The assay used was immunoSEQ (version v3.0), run at survey level. Repertoires were generated with immunoSEQ multiplex PCR, while TCRdb's copy carries only in-frame clones and drops some. Here the sample spans tens of thousands of clones, about 88% being singletons. The V gene lost 1 base and the J gene lost 0 bases, with 8 bases spanning the gap. This CDR3 region has 15 residues. Germline CDR1 reads LGHNA; CDR2 reads YSLEER. The chain is built from TRBV4-3 and TRBJ2-3, with unresolved D. This clonotype was sampled from a man between 45 and 60 years old with HIV. The sample here was unsorted PBMCs, taken approximately 5 years before starting antiretroviral therapy. The CDR3 DNA sequence: TGCGCCAGCAGCCAAGTCAGAGATAGCACAGATACGCAGTATTTT. This encodes CASSQVRDSTDTQYF.